This T cell receptor beta chain was found in a study of blood T cells in healthy people across ages (dated by TCRdb to 2015 to 2017). Study-wide context: In model experiments, template switching captured about one uniquely barcoded TCR beta cDNA molecule for every two T cells. Age-related changes in TCR beta repertoire diversity were measured in the study by deep sequencing normalized with unique cDNA molecular identifiers. Four age groups were formed from the donors: young (average approximately 17 years), middle-aged (just under 40), aged (62) and long-lived (approximately 78). Donors of different ages were randomly distributed across sequencing lanes to avoid experimental bias. For two donors (one aged 18 to 30 and one aged 80 or older), the study analyzed two additional independent replicas of 1 million unique cDNA reads from the same blood draw.

CDR1 and CDR2, looked up from the germline V gene (reference sequence), are PRHDT and FYEKMQ. Compared with germline, V lacks 1 base and J lacks 3 bases; bases without a gene match: 6. The CDR3 contains 16 residues, cysteine and phenylalanine counted. The read is trimmed to its CDR3 DNA, 48 bases read in frame from base 1. For this clonotype: It has no known antigen specificity. No base qualities exist here, and no much larger clone lies one base off it.

Donors were about 36 systemically healthy Caucasian individuals from Russia aged roughly 6 to 90 years. Each donor gave 8.5 to 10 milliliters of peripheral blood, collected into EDTA-treated Vacutainer tubes. Ficoll-Paque density-gradient centrifugation was used to isolate PBMCs, with at least 6 million per sample. Trizol reagent was used to extract total RNA from PBMCs, with at least 5 micrograms per sample. For every donor, an aliquot of PBMCs went through flow cytometry to measure the percentages of naive CD45RAhigh/CD27high T cells. Study-wide conclusions, independent of this receptor: Compared with the aged group, the long-lived group had more naive CD4+ T cells, fewer expanded clones and increased TCR diversity, a pattern suggesting age selection. There was a strong correlation between observed TCR beta diversity and the percentage of naive T cells measured by flow cytometry. Bulk unsorted PBMC profiling prevented conclusive comparison of naive and antigen-experienced compartments. As age increased, observed TCR beta diversity per million T cells dropped in a roughly linear way, and a significant reduction was already evident by age 40. The CMV infection status of donors was not known, potentially confounding age-related changes in expanded clonotypes. Total diversity estimates from one million sequenced T cells were considered lower bounds and underestimates.

To prepare the library, 5' RACE was applied. Sequencing was carried out with an Illumina HiSeq 2500. The second PCR ran for roughly 7 to 11 cycles and used a J-beta primer mix along with a sample-barcoded 5' primer. Each TCR beta cDNA molecule received a unique molecular identifier from a template-switch 5' adaptor carrying 12 random nucleotides. Each sample yielded at least 3 million CDR3-containing paired-end reads. All of the RNA was converted into first-strand cDNA using the Mint cDNA synthesis kit, with a TRBC-specific oligonucleotide serving as the primer. All cDNA was treated with uracil-DNA glycosylase and then went through a first 18-cycle PCR with the universal primers M1SS and BC2_uni_R. In the paper's pipeline: Each sample was normalized by randomly selecting 1 million high-quality reads, each carrying a distinct molecular identifier. Instead of being binned into consensus sequences, reads with shared molecular identifiers were discarded. MiTCR, set to a Q25 quality threshold and the strictest error-elimination algorithm, was used for CDR3 identification, clonotype clustering and error correction. A nonparametric unseen species model using Euler transformation provided a lower-bound estimate of total TCR beta diversity. TCRdb redid the processing of the public reads, applying fastp at Q25 and MiXCR, and retained in-frame beta chains. Entries that share a CDR3 protein sequence are merged under the most common genes and DNA. The V and J calls were not made by the authors but by TCRdb's processing. In all, the sample holds more than 700,000 distinct CDR3 sequences, and about 53% of those were seen once. Roughly two fifths of the sample comes from the top ten.

Sequenced sample: blood. Recombination linked TRBV13 to TRBJ2-1; TRBD1 matches 7 bases in the middle. This TCR was sampled from a man older than 75 in good health. CDR3 sequence: CASSLVPQGIYNEQFF. The sequence in DNA is TGTGCCAGCAGCTTAGTTCCACAGGGGATCTACAATGAGCAGTTCTTC.